Sequencing of this T cell receptor (beta chain) was carried out in a study of identical twins. The germline CDR1 and CDR2 sequences are DFQATT and SNEGSKA (reference sequence). Trimming took off 1 base at V and 10 bases at J, with 11 bases between the two ends. CDR3 length equals 13 residues. In its sample, this clonotype was seen a few times. Its target is unknown. Study-wide results and limits: Invariant T cells like MAIT and iNKT could partly confound the zero-insertion analyses. Fewer insertions characterized abundant cord blood beta clonotypes, whereas memory repertoires showed none.

Every sampled donor was Caucasian and healthy. Unique molecular identifiers were present on cDNA, and template switching added a universal primer site. TCRdb passed the 5' RACE reads through MiXCR, listing each CDR3 protein once. The sample has 500,000 or so distinct CDR3 sequences; approximately 14% are singletons. Separately, the same data were catalogued under a study of yellow fever vaccine responses in identical twins.

The genes are TRBV20-1 and TRBJ1-6, with D hard to call. Specimen: CD4+ T cells sorted from blood. This TCR derives from a woman aged 18-29 years in good health. The CDR3 nucleotides are TGCAGTGCTAGAGGCCAGTTGGGATCACCCCTCCACTTT. It yields the protein CSARGQLGSPLHF.